One and the same sample provided the 28 T cell receptor beta chains below, sequenced in a study of CD8 T cells in ankylosing spondylitis. TCRdb fed the 5' RACE reads into MiXCR, producing one record per CDR3 protein. The sample consists of some 250,000 distinct CDR3 sequences, 20% to 30% of them appearing once. The sample taken for sequencing was blood, either unsorted or a sorted T cell fraction (not recorded which). These receptors were taken from a male donor with ankylosing spondylitis or in good health (not recorded which).

The genes are TRBV12-3 or TRBV12-4 and TRBJ2-3, with 8 bases that match TRBD1. Trimming at V came to 5 bases and at J to 2 bases, leaving 9 bases not matched to a gene. This CDR3 is 16 amino acids long. As DNA, the CDR3 is TGTGCCAGCAGTCCACGTCGGACAGGGATCACAGATACGCAGTATTTT. The encoded protein is CASSPRRTGITDTQYF.

The rearrangement uses TRBV28 and TRBJ2-4; D unresolved. Germline CDR1 and CDR2: MDHEN and SYDVKM. This CDR3 has 13 residues. V dropped 11 bases and J dropped 0 bases, with 11 bases sitting between them. CDR3 sequence reads: CAVGRLAKNIQYF. The CDR3 bases are TGTGCCGTCGGACGGCTAGCCAAAAACATTCAGTACTTC. Complete variable domain (other parts from reference TRBV28 and TRBJ2-4): DVKVTQSSRYLVKRTGEKVFLECVQDMDHENMFWYRQDPGLGLRLIYFSYDVKMKEKGDIPEGYSVSREKKERFSLILESASTNQTSMYLCAVGRLAKNIQYFGAGTRLSVL.

This clonotype has a handful of counts. The chain joins TRBV7-2 to TRBJ2-3; 10 bases agree with TRBD2. Germline-derived CDR1 and CDR2 are SGHTA and FQGNSA. Trimming cost V 2 bases and J 2 bases; bases outside gene matches: 4. The CDR3 is made up of 16 amino acids. CDR3 nucleotide sequence: TGTGCCAGCAGCTTAATGAGCGGGGGGGCCACAGATACGCAGTATTTT. Encoded protein: CASSLMSGGATDTQYF.

This clonotype showed up just once. This clone may be a read error of a much larger clone one base away. This rearrangement joins TRBV20-1 to TRBJ2-3; unclear D gene. Per the germline V gene, CDR1 is DFQATT and CDR2 is SNEGSKA (reference sequence). With 0 bases removed from V and 0 bases from J, the gap between germline ends came to 4 bases. The CDR3 consists of 13 residues. The CDR3: CSAREGSTDTQYF. In DNA form, the CDR3 reads TGCAGTGCTAGAGAGGGTAGCACAGATACGCAGTATTTT.

DNA of the CDR3: TGCGCCAGCAGCCAACCCCCCGGGACAGGGAGCTACGAGCAGTACTTC. Translating gives CASSQPPGTGSYEQYF. This sequence joins TRBV4-1 and TRBJ2-7, with TRBD1 matching over 9 bases. Germline V lookup: CDR1 MGHRA, CDR2 YSYEKL. This CDR3 has 16 residues. V shed 2 bases and J 3 bases; nucleotides not matched to a gene: 8.

Ten or more counts support this clonotype. This chain links TRBV20-1 with TRBJ1-1, with D maybe TRBD1 (5 bases). V was cut by 3 bases and J by 3 bases, with 20 bases left in between. This CDR3 contains 16 residues. Looked up from germline, CDR1 is DFQATT and CDR2 is SNEGSKA (reference sequence). The CDR3 loop reads CSARGTFGRADTEAFF. In DNA form, the CDR3 reads TGCAGTGCTAGGGGGACGTTTGGGCGGGCGGACACTGAAGCTTTCTTT.

This clonotype was picked up a small number of times. V and J are TRBV20-1 and TRBJ2-5; a possible D gene is TRBD2 (5 bases). This CDR3 contains 14 residues. Germline V gene sequence: CDR1 DFQATT, CDR2 SNEGSKA (reference sequence). Trimming cost V 4 bases and J 5 bases, with 17 bases left between them. CDR3 loop: CSATRTRGWETQYF. The CDR3 DNA is TGCAGTGCTACCCGGACCCGGGGTTGGGAGACCCAGTACTTC.

The chain uses TRBV6-1 and TRBJ1-2, with 11 bases aligning to TRBD1. J gave up 5 bases and V 8 bases, and 7 bases lay outside the gene matches. CDR1 is MNHNS and CDR2 is SASEGT in the germline V gene. The CDR3 is made up of 14 amino acids. The CDR3 loop is CASAPDRGLYGYTF. The DNA of the CDR3 is TGTGCCAGCGCCCCGGACAGGGGGCTATATGGCTACACCTTC.

This rearrangement joins TRBV20-1 to TRBJ2-1, with a tentative D call TRBD2 (7 bases). The CDR3 sequence is 14 residues long. The V gene lost 6 bases and the J gene lost 2 bases, with 14 bases spanning the gap. CDR1 is DFQATT and CDR2 is SNEGSKA in the germline V gene (reference sequence). The CDR3 loop is CSAGGGGTYNEQFF. The CDR3 bases are TGCAGTGCCGGGGGCGGGGGTACCTACAATGAGCAGTTCTTC.

This clonotype was recorded many times. This chain joins TRBV20-1 and TRBJ2-1; 14 bases are shared with TRBD2. Germline assignment: CDR1 DFQATT and CDR2 SNEGSKA (reference sequence). The CDR3 consists of 16 residues. J gave up 0 bases and V 6 bases, and 4 bases lay outside the gene matches. The CDR3 protein is CSALTSGGASYNEQFF. The CDR3 coding sequence is TGCAGTGCCTTGACTAGCGGGGGGGCCTCCTACAATGAGCAGTTCTTC.

This chain connects TRBV20-1 to TRBJ2-1; the D gene is possibly TRBD2 (5 bases). This CDR3 region has 15 residues. Trimming took off 0 bases at V and 2 bases at J, with 11 bases between the two ends. Germline V gene lookup returns CDR1 DFQATT and CDR2 SNEGSKA (reference sequence). Here the CDR3 reads CSARDAVGAYNEQFF. CDR3 sequence (DNA): TGCAGTGCTAGAGATGCGGTCGGGGCCTACAATGAGCAGTTCTTC.

The table lists this clonotype with a few counts. The V gene is TRBV12-3 or TRBV12-4, the J gene TRBJ2-7, with TRBD1 matching over 8 bases. The ends lost 2 bases at V and 10 bases at J; junction bases unmatched: 4. CDR3 length equals 12 residues. The CDR3 reads CASSLMDRDQYF. The CDR3, as DNA: TGTGCCAGCAGTTTAATGGACAGGGACCAGTACTTC.

This clonotype has only one observation. The chain has TRBV11-2 and TRBJ2-2; D call uncertain. This CDR3 contains 12 residues. CDR1 is SGHAT, CDR2 FQNNGV, per germline. The V gene lost 1 base and the J gene lost 7 bases, with 4 bases spanning the gap. In DNA, the CDR3 is TGTGCCAGCAGCTTAGGTATCGGGGAGCTGTTTTTT. This translates into CASSLGIGELFF.

V is TRBV12-3 or TRBV12-4 and J is TRBJ2-2; D could derive from TRBD1 or TRBD2 (5 bases each). The V end was cut by 5 bases, the J end by 0 bases, with 13 bases between. The CDR3 loop spans 16 amino acids. The CDR3 spells CASSPGTETNTGELFF. The CDR3 DNA reads as TGTGCCAGCAGTCCGGGGACGGAGACGAACACCGGGGAGCTGTTTTTT.

This clonotype was seen more than once but under ten times. The rearrangement joins TRBV20-1 to TRBJ2-7; possibly TRBD1 for D (6 bases). Germline lookup yields CDR1 DFQATT and CDR2 SNEGSKA (reference sequence). The V end was cut by 5 bases, the J end by 6 bases, with 23 bases between. This CDR3 contains 15 residues. In DNA form, the CDR3 reads TGCAGTGCTCCGGCTGACAGGTGGGAGAAGGGCGAGCAGTACTTC. Protein sequence: CSAPADRWEKGEQYF.

This clonotype was observed a handful of times. V is TRBV20-1 and J is TRBJ1-4; D unresolved. Deletions cut 6 bases from V and 7 bases from J, with 12 bases between. The germline V gene encodes CDR1 DFQATT and CDR2 SNEGSKA (reference sequence). The CDR3 is 12 residues long. CDR3 residues: CSAGEQSEKLFF. The CDR3 nucleotides read TGCAGTGCCGGAGAGCAATCTGAAAAACTGTTTTTT.

CDR3 sequence: CSASGLAGQYF. The CDR3, as DNA: TGCAGTGCTAGTGGACTAGCGGGGCAGTATTTT. The chain links TRBV20-1 to TRBJ2-3; 11 bases map to TRBD2. V was clipped by 3 bases and J by 11 bases; unmatched bases: 1. CDR3 length: 11 residues. Germline V CDR1 and CDR2: DFQATT, SNEGSKA (reference sequence).

In its sample, this clonotype was seen a few times. V is TRBV20-1 and J is TRBJ2-7; possibly TRBD1 for D (5 bases). Germline lookup yields CDR1 DFQATT and CDR2 SNEGSKA (reference sequence). V gave up 2 bases and J gave up 6 bases, with 20 bases separating them. The CDR3 spans 15 residues. CDR3 DNA: TGCAGTGCTAGATCTCCTAGGGTAGGGGCGTCCGAGCAGTACTTC. Translated: CSARSPRVGASEQYF.

V usage is TRBV29-1 and J usage is TRBJ1-1; 9 nucleotides match TRBD1. After removal of 4 bases from V and 6 bases from J, the junction contained 6 bases not matched to a gene. In germline, CDR1 is SQVTM, CDR2 ANQGSEA. CDR3 length equals 13 residues. In DNA, the CDR3 is TGCAGCGTTGGGGACAGGGCTGTTTCTGAAGCTTTCTTT. Its protein is CSVGDRAVSEAFF.

This clonotype was seen more than once but under ten times. The gene calls are TRBV12-3 or TRBV12-4 and TRBJ1-2, with D possibly matching TRBD1 (6 bases). Deletions cut 7 bases from V and 6 bases from J, with 21 bases between. The CDR3 contains 15 residues. The CDR3 region has the DNA TGTGCCAGCAACTGCCGGGAGCGGGGGCGGGATGGCTACACCTTC. Encoded protein: CASNCRERGRDGYTF.

The rearrangement links TRBV7-3 to TRBJ2-7; a weak D match, TRBD2 (7 bases). V shed 6 bases and J shed 2 bases, with 20 bases lying between them. Per germline, CDR1 SGHTA and CDR2 FQGTGA. The CDR3 runs 16 residues. The CDR3 DNA is TGTGCCAGCAGTGCAAGGGGGGGCGCCCCTCCCTACGAGCAGTACTTC. Its translation is CASSARGGAPPYEQYF.

This clonotype was observed many times. V usage is TRBV10-2 and J usage is TRBJ1-1, with D possibly being TRBD1 (6 bases). This CDR3 is 12 amino acids long. Germline V lookup: CDR1 WSHSY, CDR2 SAAADI. V lost 9 bases and J lost 4, with 12 bases in between. The CDR3 DNA sequence: TGCGCCAGTCTACAGGGTTTCACTGAAGCTTTCTTT. Protein product: CASLQGFTEAFF.

This chain uses TRBV20-1 with TRBJ2-3, with TRBD2 matching over 10 bases. Per the germline V gene, CDR1 is DFQATT and CDR2 is SNEGSKA (reference sequence). Losses at the gene ends were 3 bases for V and 3 bases for J; bases not matched to a gene: 9. This CDR3 contains 16 residues. In nucleotides, the CDR3 is TGCAGTGCTAGCGTTCTGAGAGCGGGGGGGACAGATACGCAGTATTTT. As protein: CSASVLRAGGTDTQYF.

This clonotype was observed many times. CDR3 amino acids: CASSPTRQETQYF. CDR3 nucleotide sequence: TGTGCCAGCTCACCTACTCGCCAAGAGACCCAGTACTTC. The chain carries TRBV18 and TRBJ2-5, with D hard to call. The CDR3 is made up of 13 amino acids. CDR1 is KGHSH and CDR2 is LQKENI in the germline V gene. The V end was cut by 3 bases, the J end by 1 base, with 6 bases between.

The V gene is TRBV18, the J gene TRBJ2-1; D is unresolved. Trimming cost V 1 base and J 5 bases, with 9 bases left between them. This CDR3 contains 14 residues. The germline V gene has CDR1 KGHSH and CDR2 LQKENI. CDR3 bases: TGTGCCAGCTCACCACTCGGACGGGACAATGAGCAGTTCTTC. As protein: CASSPLGRDNEQFF. Full variable domain (missing parts from reference TRBV18 and TRBJ2-1): NAGVMQNPRHLVRRRGQEARLRCSPMKGHSHVYWYRQLPEEGLKFMVYLQKENIIDESGMPKERFSAEFPKEGPSILRIQQVVRGDSAAYFCASSPLGRDNEQFFGPGTRLTVL.

This clonotype was picked up many times. J is TRBJ2-7 and V is TRBV12-3 or TRBV12-4, with TRBD2 matching over 15 bases. This CDR3 is 15 amino acids long. V gave up 5 bases and J gave up 3 bases; unmatched junction bases: 2. The DNA of the CDR3 is TGTGCCAGCAGTCGGACTAGCGGGGGGGTCTACGAGCAGTACTTC. This codes for CASSRTSGGVYEQYF.

The chain recombines TRBV10-3 with TRBJ2-7; D possibly corresponds to TRBD1 (5 bases). The germline V gene encodes CDR1 ENHRY and CDR2 SYGVKD. V was trimmed by 6 bases and J by 4 bases, leaving 10 bases between them. This CDR3 is 12 amino acids long. The CDR3 loop reads CAISRQGYEQYF. The CDR3 DNA is TGTGCCATCAGCCGCCAGGGATACGAGCAGTACTTC.

The chain links TRBV25-1 to TRBJ2-5; no definite D call. CDR1 MGHDK and CDR2 SYGVNS come from the germline V gene. There are 16 residues in the CDR3. The V and J ends lost 1 base and 3 bases respectively, with 15 bases between them. DNA for the CDR3: TGTGCCAGCAGTGAATCGGGCAGGAATTTGGAAGAGACCCAGTACTTC. The encoded protein is CASSESGRNLEETQYF. Supplemented by reference TRBV25-1 and TRBJ2-5, the full variable domain reads EADIYQTPRYLVIGTGKKITLECSQTMGHDKMYWYQQDPGMELHLIHYSYGVNSTEKGDLSSESTVSRIRTEHFPLTLESARPSHTSQYLCASSESGRNLEETQYFGPGTRLLVL.